The 27 T cell receptor beta chains below come from one sample, sequenced in a study of blood T cells in healthy people across ages. Alongside a J-beta primer mix, a sample-barcoded 5' primer served in a second PCR lasting about 7 to 12 cycles. TCRdb itself ran the 5' RACE reads through MiXCR, one entry per CDR3 protein. The table has around 1.1 million distinct CDR3 sequences, about two fifths seen once. Specimen: blood. Every receptor here comes from a young man in good health.

The gene calls are TRBV5-6 and TRBJ2-7; 7 bases match TRBD2. Trimming at V came to 3 bases and at J to 7 bases, leaving 4 bases not matched to a gene. The germline V gene has CDR1 SGHDT and CDR2 YYEEEE. The CDR3 spans 12 residues. The CDR3 loop is CASSSGGDEQYF. The CDR3 nucleotides are TGTGCCAGCAGCTCGGGGGGAGATGAGCAGTACTTC.

Worth noting for this clonotype: Its ends do not fully match the called genes, so a read error is possible. The genes are TRBV5-6 and TRBJ1-2; tentatively, D is TRBD1 (5 bases). Germline CDR1 reads SGHDT; CDR2 reads YYEEEE. The length of the CDR3 is 17 residues. CDR3 in amino acids: CASTYWGETPPNYGHTF. The CDR3 DNA reads TGTGCCAGCACCTACTGGGGGGAAACTCCACCTAACTATGGCCACACCTTC.

The CDR3 region is CASSLTGPGGTGELFF. The CDR3 nucleotides are TGTGCCAGCAGCTTAACAGGGCCTGGGGGAACCGGGGAGCTGTTTTTT. The chain has TRBV7-8 and TRBJ2-2, with D possibly being TRBD1 (6 bases). The CDR3 covers 16 residues. Trimming pared 2 bases from V and 5 bases from J, leaving 15 bases between. Germline V gene data show CDR1 as SGHVS and CDR2 as FQNEAQ.

The chain recombines TRBV5-1 with TRBJ2-3, with TRBD1 matching over 7 bases. The germline V gene encodes CDR1 SGHRS and CDR2 YFSETQ. CDR3 length equals 15 residues. Trimming removed 2 bases from V and 3 bases from J; junction bases left unmatched: 6. DNA for the CDR3: TGCGCCAGCAGCTTTGAGGGGGCAACGACAGATACGCAGTATTTT. It codes for CASSFEGATTDTQYF.

The chain is built from TRBV6-6 and TRBJ1-1; a possible D gene is TRBD1 (6 bases). Germline values: CDR1 MNHNY, CDR2 SVGAGI (reference sequence). The CDR3 sequence is 13 residues long. V was shortened by 5 bases and J by 6 bases, with 13 bases between the two germline ends. CDR3 sequence reads: CASSDPRGAEAFF. In nucleotides, the CDR3 is TGTGCCAGCAGTGACCCCAGGGGCGCTGAAGCTTTCTTT.

V and J are TRBV7-2 and TRBJ2-5; D is possibly TRBD2 (5 bases). CDR3 length: 13 amino acids. The germline V gene encodes CDR1 SGHTA and CDR2 FQGNSA. V was cut by 7 bases and J by 2 bases, with 11 bases left in between. This CDR3 reads CASTSGIQETQYF. Written as DNA, the CDR3 is TGTGCCAGCACCTCGGGGATACAAGAGACCCAGTACTTC.

The chain couples TRBV9 to TRBJ2-2; tentatively, D is TRBD2 (5 bases). The CDR3 loop spans 16 amino acids. V lost 0 bases to trimming and J lost 0 bases, with 9 bases between them. Germline V gene lookup returns CDR1 SGDLS and CDR2 YYNGEE. CDR3 bases: TGTGCCAGCAGCGTAGGGGAGCGGCCGAACACCGGGGAGCTGTTTTTT. Residues: CASSVGERPNTGELFF. The whole variable domain, remainder taken from reference TRBV9 and TRBJ2-2, is DSGVTQTPKHLITATGQRVTLRCSPRSGDLSVYWYQQSLDQGLQFLIQYYNGEERAKGNILERFSAQQFPDLHSELNLSSLELGDSALYFCASSVGERPNTGELFFGEGSRLTVL.

This clonotype was observed a handful of times. This chain joins TRBV13 and TRBJ1-3; TRBD1 might be the D (6 bases). From germline, CDR1 is PRHDT and CDR2 FYEKMQ (reference sequence). The V and J ends lost 3 bases and 4 bases respectively, with 16 bases between them. The CDR3 totals 16 residues. The CDR3, as DNA: TGTGCCAGCAGCTTGGCCCAGGGGACCTACGGAAACACCATATATTTT. Translation gives CASSLAQGTYGNTIYF.

Here the CDR3 reads CASSSRDSDPIGGYTF. The CDR3 DNA sequence: TGTGCCAGCAGCTCCCGGGACAGTGACCCTATCGGTGGCTACACCTTC. The chain joins TRBV7-2 to TRBJ1-2; 7 positions agree with TRBD1. The germline V gene has CDR1 SGHTA and CDR2 FQGNSA. This CDR3 is built from 16 residues. V shed 4 bases, J shed 7 bases, and the junction held 15 bases outside the gene matches. Full variable domain (rest looked up from reference TRBV7-2 and TRBJ1-2): GAGVSQSPSNKVTEKGKDVELRCDPISGHTALYWYRQSLGQGLEFLIYFQGNSAPDKSGLPSDRFSAERTGGSVSTLTIQRTQQEDSAVYLCASSSRDSDPIGGYTFGSGTRLTVV.

The rearrangement uses TRBV24-1 and TRBJ2-1; a possible D gene is TRBD1 (5 bases). V dropped 2 bases and J dropped 2 bases, with 12 bases sitting between them. The CDR3 runs 16 residues. Per germline, CDR1 KGHDR and CDR2 SFDVKD. CDR3 nucleotides: TGTGCCACCAGTGATTCCAGGGTACTGCCCTACAATGAGCAGTTCTTC. It specifies CATSDSRVLPYNEQFF.

The chain recombines TRBV20-1 with TRBJ2-5; 7 bases align to TRBD2. Germline V gives CDR1 DFQATT, CDR2 SNEGSKA (reference sequence). This CDR3 is built from 15 residues. Trimming at V came to 1 base and at J to 11 bases, leaving 16 bases not matched to a gene. CDR3 sequence reads: CSARAGLETYNEQYF. CDR3 DNA: TGCAGTGCTAGAGCCGGACTAGAGACCTACAATGAGCAGTACTTC.

This clonotype was seen only a few times. The chain links TRBV20-1 to TRBJ2-5; D is ambiguous. V lost 3 bases to trimming and J lost 0 bases, with 8 bases between them. The CDR3 runs to 13 residues. Germline V gives CDR1 DFQATT, CDR2 SNEGSKA (reference sequence). CDR3 sequence reads: CSARPKNQETQYF. For the CDR3, the DNA is TGCAGTGCTAGGCCAAAAAACCAAGAGACCCAGTACTTC.

V is TRBV12-3 or TRBV12-4 and J is TRBJ2-5, with D maybe TRBD1 (6 bases). Trimming took off 6 bases at V and 5 bases at J, with 19 bases between the two ends. CDR3 length: 15 amino acids. The CDR3 spells CASSAGQSTRETQYF. Written as DNA, the CDR3 is TGTGCCAGCAGCGCAGGACAGAGTACAAGGGAGACCCAGTACTTC.

There are a few counts of this clonotype. This chain joins TRBV29-1 and TRBJ1-4, with no clear D. The V end was cut by 6 bases, the J end by 0 bases, with 11 bases between. The CDR3 is 14 amino acids. Germline CDR1 reads SQVTM; CDR2 reads ANQGSEA. CDR3 amino acids: CSVAVVATNEKLFF. The CDR3 DNA sequence: TGCAGCGTCGCCGTAGTCGCAACTAATGAAAAACTGTTTTTT.

The gene calls are TRBV9 and TRBJ2-3; 8 bases align to TRBD2. Losses at the gene ends were 10 bases for V and 1 base for J; bases not matched to a gene: 11. The CDR3 runs 15 residues. Germline V gene data show CDR1 as SGDLS and CDR2 as YYNGEE. The CDR3 here is CAGNFLGGGTDTQYF. CDR3 coding DNA: TGTGCCGGCAACTTTCTCGGGGGGGGCACAGATACGCAGTATTTT.

The chain links TRBV20-1 to TRBJ1-1; D gene ambiguous. The germline V gene encodes CDR1 DFQATT and CDR2 SNEGSKA (reference sequence). This CDR3 has 12 amino acids. The V and J ends lost 3 bases and 2 bases respectively, with 7 bases between them. The CDR3 spells CSASSDNTEAFF. CDR3 DNA: TGCAGTGCTAGTTCGGACAACACTGAAGCTTTCTTT.

The table lists this clonotype with a count of one. The rearrangement links TRBV5-1 to TRBJ1-1; 11 nucleotides line up with TRBD1. The CDR3 covers 12 residues. Germline values: CDR1 SGHRS, CDR2 YFSETQ. The V segment lost 3 bases and the J segment 13 bases; nucleotides outside the gene matches: 5. CDR3 DNA: TGCGCCAGCAGCTCCGGACAGGGGGCGGTTTTCTTT. Protein: CASSSGQGAVFF.

V usage is TRBV27 and J usage is TRBJ2-4; no definite D call. Germline CDR1 is MNHEY and CDR2 is SMNVEV (reference sequence). CDR3 length: 13 residues. Trimming shortened V by 2 bases and J by 0 bases, and 2 bases separated the two germline ends. The CDR3 spells CASSLTAKNIQYF. DNA of the CDR3: TGTGCCAGCAGTTTAACAGCCAAAAACATTCAGTACTTC.

The genes are TRBV7-2 and TRBJ2-3, with D perhaps given as TRBD1 or TRBD2 (5 bases each). The CDR3 has 16 residues. V lost 1 base and J 4 bases, leaving 15 bases between the germline ends. Germline V gene data show CDR1 as SGHTA and CDR2 as FQGNSA. This CDR3 reads CASSLGGFMGADTQYF. CDR3 sequence (DNA): TGTGCCAGCAGCTTAGGGGGTTTCATGGGGGCAGATACGCAGTATTTT.

The chain carries TRBV7-2 and TRBJ2-5; D not certain. The J call may be mistaken, given a closer DNA end match to TRBJ2-7. This CDR3 region has 15 residues. CDR1 is SGHTA, CDR2 FQGNSA, per germline. CDR3 loop: CASSKNMVGTYEQYF. The CDR3, as DNA: TGTGCCAGCAGCAAGAACATGGTTGGGACCTACGAGCAGTACTTC.

The chain has TRBV4-3 and TRBJ1-2; D is possibly TRBD1 (6 bases). The germline V gene has CDR1 LGHNA and CDR2 YSLEER. The CDR3 covers 16 residues. Trimming pared 3 bases from V and 0 bases from J, leaving 14 bases between. CDR3 loop: CASSHGMDRANYGYTF. The CDR3 nucleotides are TGCGCCAGCAGCCATGGGATGGACAGAGCTAACTATGGCTACACCTTC.

Worth noting for this clonotype: One end of the junction varies from germline; a read error may be responsible. The chain couples TRBV5-1 to TRBJ1-2, with D uncertain. Germline values: CDR1 SGHRS, CDR2 YFSETQ. The CDR3 has 16 residues. The CDR3: CASGLDVWVANYGYTF. As DNA, the CDR3 is TGCGCCAGCGGCTTGGATGTTTGGGTAGCTAACTATGGCTACACCTTC.

This chain joins TRBV12-3 or TRBV12-4 and TRBJ2-5; TRBD1 matches at 9 bases. Trimming cost V 7 bases and J 1 base; bases outside gene matches: 7. The CDR3 loop spans 15 amino acids. In nucleotides, the CDR3 is TGTGCCAGCATTAGACAGGGGGTTTCCCAAGAGACCCAGTACTTC. Translated: CASIRQGVSQETQYF.

The CDR3 nucleotides are TGTGCCACCAAAACTATGAACACCGGGGAGCTGTTTTTT. Amino acids: CATKTMNTGELFF. J is TRBJ2-2 and V is TRBV15; D is undetermined. This CDR3 region has 13 residues. CDR1 LNHNV and CDR2 YYDKDF come from the germline V gene (reference sequence). Trimming removed 7 bases at V and 1 base at J, with 7 bases between.

The rearrangement joins TRBV6-6 to TRBJ2-6, with D perhaps TRBD2 (5 bases). Trimming left V 3 bases short and J 1 base short, with 10 bases between. CDR1 and CDR2 (germline): MNHNY, SVGAGI (reference sequence). The CDR3 is made up of 16 amino acids. CDR3 in amino acids: CASSYPSGSGANVLTF. CDR3 DNA sequence: TGTGCCAGCAGTTATCCTTCGGGATCTGGGGCCAACGTCCTGACTTTC.

Notes on this clonotype: One junction end disagrees with the germline gene, perhaps due to a read error. The V gene is TRBV5-1, the J gene TRBJ2-1, with D perhaps matching TRBD2 (7 bases). The CDR3 spans 15 residues. CDR1 and CDR2 (germline): SGHRS, YFSETQ. This CDR3 is CASSLTGGLYDEQFF. The DNA for the CDR3 is TGCGCCAGCAGCTTGACGGGGGGCCTCTACGATGAGCAGTTCTTC.

The rearrangement links TRBV29-1 to TRBJ1-4; a possible D gene is TRBD1 (5 bases). The CDR3 contains 13 residues. Germline V gives CDR1 SQVTM, CDR2 ANQGSEA. The CDR3 spells CSALGGSNEKLFF. DNA for the CDR3: TGCAGTGCCCTTGGGGGATCTAATGAAAAACTGTTTTTT.